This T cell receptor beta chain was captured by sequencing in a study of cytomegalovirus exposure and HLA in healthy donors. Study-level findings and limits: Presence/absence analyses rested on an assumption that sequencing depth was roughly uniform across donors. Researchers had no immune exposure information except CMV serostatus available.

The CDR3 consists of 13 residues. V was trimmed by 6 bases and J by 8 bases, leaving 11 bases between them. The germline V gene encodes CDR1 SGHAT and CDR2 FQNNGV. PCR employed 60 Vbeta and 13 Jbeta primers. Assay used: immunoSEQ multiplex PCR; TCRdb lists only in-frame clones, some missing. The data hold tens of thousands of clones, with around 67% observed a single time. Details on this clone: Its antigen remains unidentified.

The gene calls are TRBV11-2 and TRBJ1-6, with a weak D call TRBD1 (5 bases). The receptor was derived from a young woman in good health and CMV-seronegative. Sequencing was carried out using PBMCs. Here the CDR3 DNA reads TGTGCCAGCAGTCTTTGGGGGGATTCACCCCTCCACTTT. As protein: CASSLWGDSPLHF. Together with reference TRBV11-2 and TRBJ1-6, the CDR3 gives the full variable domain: EAGVAQSPRYKIIEKRQSVAFWCNPISGHATLYWYQQILGQGPKLLIQFQNNGVVDDSQLPKDRFSAERLKGVDSTLKIQPAKLEDSAVYLCASSLWGDSPLHFGNGTRLTVT.